This T cell receptor (beta chain) was identified in a study of blood T cell repertoires in COVID-19. Looked up from germline, CDR1 is SGHKS and CDR2 is YYEKEE (reference sequence). The V end was cut by 2 bases, the J end by 7 bases, with 10 bases between. The CDR3 covers 14 residues. In assigning cohorts, the study relied on participant-reported clinical history. In its sample, this clone was seen many times. Original analysis: Reference gene primer amplification gave nucleated cell count estimates. Here immunoSEQ multiplex PCR was the method, and the copy in TCRdb shows in-frame clones only, minus some. The V and J calls and clone size are taken from that table; D and trimming were inferred from the DNA. The sample shows 400,000 or so clones, around 87% of them seen only once.

Sequenced sample: PBMCs or T cells enriched from blood (not recorded which). This clonotype was obtained from a middle-aged man in a cohort exposed to, infected with or recovered from COVID-19 (not recorded which). This chain connects TRBV5-5 to TRBJ1-6, with a possible D match to TRBD1 (6 bases). In DNA form, the CDR3 reads TGTGCCAGCAGCTTCACAGGGCAGAATTCACCCCTCCACTTT. It codes for CASSFTGQNSPLHF. Variable domain in full (rest from reference TRBV5-5 and TRBJ1-6): DAGVTQSPTHLIKTRGQQVTLRCSPISGHKSVSWYQQVLGQGPQFIFQYYEKEERGRGNFPDRFSARQFPNYSSELNVNALLLGDSALYLCASSFTGQNSPLHFGNGTRLTVT.